This T cell receptor (beta chain) was observed in a study of blood T cells in healthy people across ages. The CDR3 runs 17 residues. Trimming cost V 3 bases and J 2 bases; bases outside gene matches: 4. Peripheral blood from each donor was collected in a volume of about 9.9 milliliters. Per sample, at least 5.5 micrograms of total RNA were extracted. General study results and limits: No one knew whether donors had CMV, which possibly confounded expanded clonotype changes. Both higher diversity and more naive CD4+ cells marked long-lived donors when set against aged donors.

Primers used in a second PCR of roughly 6 to 12 cycles were a sample-barcoded 5' primer and a J-beta primer mix. MiXCR, applied by TCRdb to the 5' RACE reads, yields one record per CDR3 protein. The sample lists just over 800,000 distinct CDR3 sequences; 60% to 80% were seen once. This clonotype has a count of ten or more. Its antigen is not identified. This receptor was taken from a man under 40 in good health. This chain connects TRBV12-3 or TRBV12-4 to TRBJ2-6, with 10 bases lining up with TRBD1. Sequenced material: blood. This chain's CDR3 is CASSFGDRGAGANVLTF. The CDR3, as DNA: TGTGCCAGCAGTTTCGGGGACAGGGGTGCTGGGGCCAACGTCCTGACTTTC.